This paragraph reports one TCR beta chain. Its target is not known. This sample was included in a study of cytomegalovirus exposure and HLA in healthy donors. Study-wide results and limits: The study flagged about 160 TCR beta chains as cytomegalovirus-associated. Among the CMV-associated chains, a few were confirmed in vitro as specific for CMV antigens.

The PCR had 60 Vbeta and 13 Jbeta primers. Clones were read by immunoSEQ multiplex PCR, and TCRdb kept only the in-frame ones, dropping some. Its table lists approximately 120,000 clones. CDR1 is SGHTA and CDR2 is FQGTGA in the germline V gene. Trimming took off 5 bases at V and 5 bases at J, with 15 bases between the two ends. CDR3 length: 14 amino acids. This sequence originates from a man in his forties in good health and CMV-seronegative. The chain is built from TRBV7-3 and TRBJ2-5; TRBD2 is a possible D gene (6 bases). Material for sequencing was PBMCs. In nucleotides, the CDR3 is TGTGCCAGCAGCCCGGTGGGGGGATCGGAGACCCAGTACTTC. Amino acid sequence: CASSPVGGSETQYF.